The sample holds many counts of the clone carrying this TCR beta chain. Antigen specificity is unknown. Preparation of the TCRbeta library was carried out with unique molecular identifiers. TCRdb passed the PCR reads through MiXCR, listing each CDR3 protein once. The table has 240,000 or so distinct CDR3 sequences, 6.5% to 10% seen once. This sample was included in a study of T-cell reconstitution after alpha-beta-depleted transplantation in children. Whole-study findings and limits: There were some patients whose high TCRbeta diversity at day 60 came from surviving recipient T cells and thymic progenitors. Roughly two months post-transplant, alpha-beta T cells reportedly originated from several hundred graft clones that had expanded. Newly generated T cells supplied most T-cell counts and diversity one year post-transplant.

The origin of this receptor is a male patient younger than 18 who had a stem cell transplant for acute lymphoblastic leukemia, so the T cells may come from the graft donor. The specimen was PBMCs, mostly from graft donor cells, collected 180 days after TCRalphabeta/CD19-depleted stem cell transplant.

CDR3 in DNA: TGCGCCAGCAGCTCGGGACTAGCGGGAGGAATCCCTAGCACAGATACGCAGTATTTT. Its translation: CASSSGLAGGIPSTDTQYF. The chain joins TRBV5-1 to TRBJ2-3; 15 nucleotides align to TRBD2. J gave up 0 bases and V 3 bases, and 8 bases lay outside the gene matches. The CDR3 runs to 19 residues. CDR1 is SGHRS, CDR2 YFSETQ, per germline.